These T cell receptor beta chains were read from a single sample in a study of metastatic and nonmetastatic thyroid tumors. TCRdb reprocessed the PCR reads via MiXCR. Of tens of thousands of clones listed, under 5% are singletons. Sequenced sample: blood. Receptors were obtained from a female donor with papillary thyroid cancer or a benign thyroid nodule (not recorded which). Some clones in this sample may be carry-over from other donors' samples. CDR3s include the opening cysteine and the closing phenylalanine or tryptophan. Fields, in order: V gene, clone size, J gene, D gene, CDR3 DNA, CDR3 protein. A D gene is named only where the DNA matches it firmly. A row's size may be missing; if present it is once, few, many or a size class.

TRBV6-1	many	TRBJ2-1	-	TGTGCCAGCAGTGAAGGGCCCCAGCCCTACAATGAGCAGTTCTTC	CASSEGPQPYNEQFF
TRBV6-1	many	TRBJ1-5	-	TGTGCCAGCAGTGGAGCCACGGGGGTGGATCAGCCCCAGCATTTT	CASSGATGVDQPQHF
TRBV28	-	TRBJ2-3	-	TGTGCCAGCAGAGAGGGGAGGTCAGATACGCAGTATTTT	CASREGRSDTQYF
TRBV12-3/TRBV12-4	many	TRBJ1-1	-	TGTGCCAGCAGTTTCGGGGGGGGCGCTGAAGCTTTCTTT	CASSFGGGAEAFF
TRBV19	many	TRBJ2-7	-	TGTGCCAGTAAAACCTCCTCCGGGGAGGACGAGCAGTACTTC	CASKTSSGEDEQYF
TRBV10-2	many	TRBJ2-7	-	TGCGCCAGCAGTGTGGCGGACCCGGACTCCTACGAGCAGTACTTC	CASSVADPDSYEQYF
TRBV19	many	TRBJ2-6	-	TGTGCCAGTAGTATGGGGGGCAGGCCGTACTCTGGGGCCAACGTCCTGACTTTC	CASSMGGRPYSGANVLTF
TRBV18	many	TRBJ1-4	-	TGTGCCAGCTCGTACCAAAAGGGTGGTGAAAAACTGTTTTTT	CASSYQKGGEKLFF
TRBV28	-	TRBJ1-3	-	TGTGCCAGCAGTCCGGTGGTTCGGACCATATATTTT	CASSPVVRTIYF
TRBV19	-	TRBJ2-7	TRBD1	TGTGCCAGTACCATGACAGGGTTTAACGACGAGCAGTACTTC	CASTMTGFNDEQYF
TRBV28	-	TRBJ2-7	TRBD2	TGTGCCAGCAGTAGACTAGCGGGGTTATCTTACGAGCAGTACTTC	CASSRLAGLSYEQYF
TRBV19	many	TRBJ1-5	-	TGTGCCAGTAGTATGAGTGGTTGGGGGGTGCAGCCCCAGCATTTT	CASSMSGWGVQPQHF
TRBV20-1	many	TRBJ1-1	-	TGCAGTGCTAGAGATCGGGGAGGGGAAGCTTTCTTT	CSARDRGGEAFF
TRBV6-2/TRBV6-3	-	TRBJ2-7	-	TGTGCCAGTACCCGGGTCTCCGGCCCCTACGAGCAGTACTTC	CASTRVSGPYEQYF
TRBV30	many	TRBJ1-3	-	TGTGCCTGGAGTGTCGGAGGGGCGGGAAACACCATATATTTT	CAWSVGGAGNTIYF
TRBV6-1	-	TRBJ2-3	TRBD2	TGTGCCAGCAGTGAACTAGCGGGAGGGCCAGATACGCAGTATTTT	CASSELAGGPDTQYF
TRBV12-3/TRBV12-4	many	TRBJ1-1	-	TGTGCCAGCAGTTTAGTTCCAGGCATGAACACTGAAGCTTTCTTT	CASSLVPGMNTEAFF
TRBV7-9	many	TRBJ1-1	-	TGTGCCAGCAGCTACGGGAGGGCCACTGAAGCTTTCTTT	CASSYGRATEAFF
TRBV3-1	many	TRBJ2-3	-	TGTGCCAGCAGCCAAGGTGTGAGCACAGATACGCAGTATTTT	CASSQGVSTDTQYF
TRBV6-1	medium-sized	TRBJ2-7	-	TGTGCCAGCTTCAACAGGGTAGGCGAGCAGTACTTC	CASFNRVGEQYF
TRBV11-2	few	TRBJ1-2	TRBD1	TGTGCCAGCAGCGTTGGAGGGGGCGTCTATGGCTACACCTTC	CASSVGGGVYGYTF
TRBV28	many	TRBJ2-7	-	TGTGCCAGCAGTTTATTACAGGACGAGCAGTACTTC	CASSLLQDEQYF
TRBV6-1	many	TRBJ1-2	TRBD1	TGTGCCAGCAGCCAGAGGACAGGGAGCGCTAACTATGGCTACACCTTC	CASSQRTGSANYGYTF
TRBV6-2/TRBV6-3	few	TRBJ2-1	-	TGTGCCAGCAGCGAGTGGGTAAGCTCCTACAATGAGCAGTTCTTC	CASSEWVSSYNEQFF
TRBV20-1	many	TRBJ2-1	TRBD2	TGCAGTGCTAGAGGCAGCGGGAGGTACTCCTACAATGAGCAGTTCTTC	CSARGSGRYSYNEQFF
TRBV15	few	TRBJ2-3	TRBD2	TGTGCCACCAGCAGAGTTGCGGGGGTCACAGATACGCAGTATTTT	CATSRVAGVTDTQYF
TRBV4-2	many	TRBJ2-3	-	TGTGCCAGCAGACAAGATATACTACTCGGGTTTGACACAGATACGCAGTATTTT	CASRQDILLGFDTDTQYF
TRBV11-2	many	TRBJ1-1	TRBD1	TGTGCCAGCAGCCCAGACCGGGGACAGGGTGGTTTCTTT	CASSPDRGQGGFF
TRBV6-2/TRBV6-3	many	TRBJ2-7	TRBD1	TGTGCCAGCAGTGGGGGGACAGGGCTAACCTACGAGCAGTACTTC	CASSGGTGLTYEQYF
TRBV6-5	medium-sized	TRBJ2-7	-	TGTGCCAGCAGTTACTCGTTTAGTTCGGTGGAGACGCGGGAGCAGTACTTC	CASSYSFSSVETREQYF
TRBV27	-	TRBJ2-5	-	TGTGCCAGCAGTCCCTACGGGGGTGGGACGTACCAGGAGACCAAGTACTTC	CASSPYGGGTYQETKYF
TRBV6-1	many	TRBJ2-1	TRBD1	TGTGCCAGCAGTGAAAACACAGGGGGCCGCCAGGGGAGGGGCACCTACAATGAGCAGTTCTTC	CASSENTGGRQGRGTYNEQFF
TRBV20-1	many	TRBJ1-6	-	TGCAGTGCTAGAGATTATTTGAGCTCCTATAATTCACCCCTCCACTTT	CSARDYLSSYNSPLHF
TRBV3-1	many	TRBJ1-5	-	TGTGCCAGCAGCCAGTCTGGGGGCGGGGTCCAGCCCCAGCATTTT	CASSQSGGGVQPQHF
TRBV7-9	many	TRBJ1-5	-	TGTGCCAGCAGCTTAAGCGGGGCGGGCAATCAGCCCCAGCATTTT	CASSLSGAGNQPQHF
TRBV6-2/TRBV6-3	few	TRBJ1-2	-	TGTGCCAGCAGTAACCTCGAGACGGGGGTTGGCTACACCTTC	CASSNLETGVGYTF
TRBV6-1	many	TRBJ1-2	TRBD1	TGTGCCAGCAGTGCTGACAGGGGGCGCGGCTACACCTTC	CASSADRGRGYTF
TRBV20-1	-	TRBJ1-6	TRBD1	TGCAGTGCTAGAGGGACCACGGGACAGCTCCACTTT	CSARGTTGQLHF
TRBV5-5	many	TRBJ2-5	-	TGTGCCAGCAGCTTGTTGGCGGGACAAGAGACCCAGTACTTC	CASSLLAGQETQYF
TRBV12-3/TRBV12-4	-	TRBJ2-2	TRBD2	TGTGCCAGCAATCTGGGCGGGGGGGCCGTCGGGGAGCTGTTTTTT	CASNLGGGAVGELFF